This T cell receptor (beta chain) came from a study of T cell responses to AZD1222 COVID-19 vaccine (dated by TCRdb to the early 2020s). At the level of the whole study: TCR sequencing covered 233 trial participants: 207 given two doses of AZD1222 and 26 given two doses of MenACWY control vaccine. Enrollment into the trials was organized by age into subgroups of 18-55, 56-69 and 70-plus years, and those subgroups contained roughly 140, 27 and 60 TCR-sequenced participants, respectively.

The CDR3 regions of human TCRbeta chains were subjected to immunosequencing. In the authors' own workflow: Repertoire TCRs were matched against a reference library of SARS-CoV-2-specific TCRs generated with the MIRA antigen-specificity platform. Breadth was defined as the fraction of unique TCRs that were SARS-CoV-2-associated, and depth was defined as the fraction of total T cells that were SARS-CoV-2-associated. Using the MIRA data, each spike-specific TCR was mapped to the spike region that the TCR reacts to and placed in a CD4 or CD8 class. Log10-transformed breadth and depth values were compared by one-way ANOVA with Sidak's multiple comparisons tests. TCRdb holds this immuneACCESS table with in-frame rearrangements only. Some clones are missing; in checked studies, unresolved V genes explain under half, and the rest has no known cause. The V and J calls and clone size were taken over from that table, and D and trimming were inferred from the DNA. Here the sample has about 270,000 clones; 85% to 95% occur a single time. The ten biggest clones cover 0.5% to 0.7% of the sample.

Paper-wide results and their limitations: Because no day 14 peak-response samples were available, repertoires were characterized only after the peak T cell response. Most participants were white British and females outnumbered males, and the authors suggested that clonal diversity may have been underestimated. CD4 TCRs associated with the vaccine covered the entire spike protein, and the dominant responses were in regions 160-218 and 743-854. In the small 56-69-year group, the increase in depth fell short of significance, most likely because of low power. Conclusions about previously exposed vaccinees are limited, since just five or six AZD1222 recipients were seropositive for SARS-CoV-2 at baseline. Reportedly, close to half of the unique spike-specific TCRs recognized epitopes lying outside the regions that are mutated in the B.1.351 and B.1.1.7 variants. Spike-specific TCR breadth and depth rose significantly after two AZD1222 doses compared with day 0 and with MenACWY recipients.

This specimen's time point label, per the study, means: about 28 days (+/-7) after the second vaccine dose. AZD1222 recipients given second doses at about 4 weeks or at about 12 weeks were pooled, since spike-specific TCR depth and breadth were not found to differ between the two schedules. The vaccinee samples were drawn from two UK trials, COV001 and COV002, one of which was a single-blind randomized controlled phase 2/3 trial testing AZD1222 (ChAdOx1 nCoV-19) in healthy adults. For TCRbeta chain sequencing, PBMC samples were collected from trial participants at day 0 and at day 28 after the second dose. At the junction V is shortened by 6 bases and J by 5 bases, with 14 bases in between. From its cysteine to its phenylalanine, the CDR3 spans 15 amino acids. CDR3 DNA only is kept here, 45 bases in frame from base 1. Sequences SNHLY (CDR1) and FYNNEI (CDR2) are obtained from the germline V gene.

A word on this clone: Its target antigen remains unknown. No per-base quality is available; no much larger clone lies one base away.

The material sequenced was peripheral blood, taken 28 days after the second AZD1222 dose. The sequence was collected from an adult who received the AZD1222 COVID-19 vaccine. The chain was built from TRBV2 and TRBJ2-6; matching of 6 bases hints at TRBD1 as the D gene. The DNA sequence follows: TGTGCCAGCAGCTTAGACAGGATCCGGGCCAACGTCCTGACTTTC. Translated, it gives CASSLDRIRANVLTF.